Detailed here is one T cell receptor (beta chain). Its antigen is unknown. These data originate in a study of human CD8 memory T cell subsets. General observations from the study: Precursor exhausted T cells and stem-like memory T cells were similarly highly diverse, while effector memory cells were not. No chain other than the T cell receptor beta chain was sequenced. The T cell repertoires of the stem-like memory and precursor exhausted subsets exhibited minimal overlap with one another.

Total CD8+ T cells were enriched by negative magnetic separation. UMI-labeled 5' RACE was the method by which TCR beta libraries were made. One entry per CDR3 protein, without DNA, is what TCRdb gives after re-calling the 5' RACE reads. This repertoire includes around 11,000 distinct CDR3 sequences. This CDR3 has 12 amino acids. Per the germline V gene, CDR1 is SGHVS and CDR2 is FQNEAQ. Sequenced material: CD8+ T cells from PBMCs. The TCR sequence derives from a human donor in good health. V gene TRBV7-8 combines with J gene TRBJ1-1; the D call of TRBD1 rests on TCRdb alone, since no DNA is present to check it. The CDR3 is CASHRDITEAFF. Complete variable domain (other parts from reference TRBV7-8 and TRBJ1-1): GAGVSQSPRYKVAKRGQDVALRCDPISGHVSLFWYQQALGQGPEFLTYFQNEAQLDKSGLPSDRFFAERPEGSVSTLKIQRTQQEDSAVYLCASHRDITEAFFGQGTRLTVV.